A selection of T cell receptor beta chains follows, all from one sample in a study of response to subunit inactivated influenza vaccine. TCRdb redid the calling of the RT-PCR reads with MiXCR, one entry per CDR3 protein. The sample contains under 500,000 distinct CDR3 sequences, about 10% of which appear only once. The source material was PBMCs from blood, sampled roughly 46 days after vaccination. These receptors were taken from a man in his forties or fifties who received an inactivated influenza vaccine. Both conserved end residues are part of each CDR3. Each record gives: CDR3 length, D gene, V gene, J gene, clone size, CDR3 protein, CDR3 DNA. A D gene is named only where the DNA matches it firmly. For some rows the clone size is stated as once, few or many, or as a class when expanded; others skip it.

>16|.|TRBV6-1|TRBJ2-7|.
CASSEGSAGRTYEQYF
TGTGCCAGCAGTGAAGGCAGCGCAGGGAGGACCTACGAGCAGTACTTC
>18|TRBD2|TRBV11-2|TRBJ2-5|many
CASSTRTSLGPSGETQYF
TGTGCCAGCAGCACTAGGACTAGCCTTGGCCCCTCGGGGGAGACCCAGTACTTC
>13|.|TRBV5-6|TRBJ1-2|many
CASSLSRGDGYTF
TGTGCCAGCAGCTTGTCCAGGGGAGATGGCTACACCTTC
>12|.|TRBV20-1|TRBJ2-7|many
CSARPRDYEQYF
TGCAGTGCTAGGCCACGGGACTACGAGCAGTACTTC
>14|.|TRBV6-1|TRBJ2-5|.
CASSDTGGRETQYF
TGTGCCAGCAGCGACACGGGGGGCCGAGAGACCCAGTACTTC
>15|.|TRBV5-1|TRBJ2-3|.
CASSLGDTEVNTQYF
TGCGCCAGCAGCTTAGGGGACACCGAGGTAAATACGCAGTATTTT
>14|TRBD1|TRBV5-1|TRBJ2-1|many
CASSPGDSNNEQFF
TGCGCCAGCAGCCCCGGGGACAGTAACAATGAGCAGTTCTTC
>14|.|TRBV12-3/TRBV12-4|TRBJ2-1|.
CASSTGVGYNEQSF
TGTGCCAGCAGTACGGGAGTAGGCTACAATGAGCAGTCCTTC
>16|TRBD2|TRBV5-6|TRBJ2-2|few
CASSLLSSGSTGELFF
TGTGCCAGCAGCTTACTCAGCAGCGGGAGTACCGGGGAGCTGTTTTTT
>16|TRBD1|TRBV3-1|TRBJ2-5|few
CASSQSTGQGEETQYF
TGTGCCAGCAGCCAATCTACGGGACAGGGAGAAGAGACCCAGTACTTC
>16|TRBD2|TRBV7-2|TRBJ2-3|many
CASSKGLAGAADTQYF
TGTGCCAGCAGCAAGGGACTAGCGGGGGCTGCAGATACGCAGTATTTT
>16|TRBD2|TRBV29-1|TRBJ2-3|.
CSVPGLAGAYTDTQYF
TGCAGCGTCCCAGGGCTAGCGGGGGCCTACACAGATACGCAGTATTTT
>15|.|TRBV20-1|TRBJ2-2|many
CSATSSGTNTGELFF
TGCAGTGCTACCTCGAGCGGAACGAACACCGGGGAGCTGTTTTTT
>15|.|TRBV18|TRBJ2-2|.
CASSPKAGDTGELFF
TGTGCCAGCTCTCCGAAGGCAGGGGACACCGGGGAGCTGTTTTTT
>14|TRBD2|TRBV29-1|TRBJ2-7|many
CSAKPTSDTYEQYF
TGCAGCGCCAAACCGACTAGCGACACCTACGAGCAGTACTTC
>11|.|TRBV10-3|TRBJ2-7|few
CAISEGDEQYF
TGTGCCATCAGTGAGGGGGACGAGCAGTACTTC
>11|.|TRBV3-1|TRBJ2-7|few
CASQNDVEQYF
TGTGCCAGCCAGAATGATGTCGAGCAGTACTTC
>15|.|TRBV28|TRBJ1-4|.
CASSAWGQGNEKLFF
TGTGCCAGCAGTGCCTGGGGCCAAGGCAATGAAAAACTGTTTTTT
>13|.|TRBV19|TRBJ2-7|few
CASSMTGLDEQYF
TGTGCCAGTAGTATGACAGGTTTAGACGAGCAGTACTTC
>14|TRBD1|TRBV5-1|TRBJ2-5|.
CASSLTGGYETQYF
TGCGCCAGCAGCTTGACAGGGGGCTATGAGACCCAGTACTTC
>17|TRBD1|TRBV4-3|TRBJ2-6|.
CASSQGTGRSGANVLTF
TGCGCCAGCAGCCAAGGGACAGGGCGCTCTGGGGCCAACGTCCTGACTTTC
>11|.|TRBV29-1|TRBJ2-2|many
CSVGVHGELFF
TGCAGCGTGGGAGTTCACGGGGAGCTGTTTTTT
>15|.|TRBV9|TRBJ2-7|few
CASSPPHAVGYEQYF
TGTGCCAGCAGCCCCCCCCACGCGGTGGGGTACGAGCAGTACTTC
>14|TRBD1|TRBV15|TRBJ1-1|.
CATSRRTGNTEAFF
TGTGCCACCAGCCGTCGGACAGGGAACACTGAAGCTTTCTTT